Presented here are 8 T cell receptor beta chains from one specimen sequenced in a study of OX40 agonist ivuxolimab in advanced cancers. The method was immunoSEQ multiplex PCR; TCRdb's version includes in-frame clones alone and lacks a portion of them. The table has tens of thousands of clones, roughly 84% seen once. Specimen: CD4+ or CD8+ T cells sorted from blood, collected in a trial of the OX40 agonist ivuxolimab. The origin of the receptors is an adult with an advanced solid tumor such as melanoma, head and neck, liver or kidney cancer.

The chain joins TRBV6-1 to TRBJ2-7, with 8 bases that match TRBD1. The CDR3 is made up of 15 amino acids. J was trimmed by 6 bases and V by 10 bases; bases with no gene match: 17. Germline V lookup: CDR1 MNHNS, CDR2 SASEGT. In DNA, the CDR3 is TGTGCCACAAAGATAATGACAGGGGATCGAAGCGAGCAGTACGTC. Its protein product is CATKIMTGDRSEQYV.

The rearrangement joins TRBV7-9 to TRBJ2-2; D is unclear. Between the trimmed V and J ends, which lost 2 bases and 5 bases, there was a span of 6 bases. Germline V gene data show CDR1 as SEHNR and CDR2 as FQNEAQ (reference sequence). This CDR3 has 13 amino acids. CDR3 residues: CASSLPGTGELFF. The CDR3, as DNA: TGTGCCAGCAGCTTACCAGGAACCGGGGAGCTGTTTTTT.

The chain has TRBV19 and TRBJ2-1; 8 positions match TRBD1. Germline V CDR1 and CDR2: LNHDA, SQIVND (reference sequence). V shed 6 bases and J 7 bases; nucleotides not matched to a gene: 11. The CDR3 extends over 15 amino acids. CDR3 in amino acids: CASRTTGVSANEQFF. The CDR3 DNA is TGTGCCAGTAGGACGACAGGGGTGTCGGCGAATGAGCAGTTCTTC.

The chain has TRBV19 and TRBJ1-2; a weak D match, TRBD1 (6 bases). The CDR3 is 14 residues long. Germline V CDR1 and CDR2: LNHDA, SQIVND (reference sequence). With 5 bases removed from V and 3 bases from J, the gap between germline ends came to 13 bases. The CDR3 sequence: CASSPRGDHYGYTF. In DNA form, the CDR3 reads TGTGCCAGTAGTCCCAGGGGTGACCACTATGGCTACACCTTC.

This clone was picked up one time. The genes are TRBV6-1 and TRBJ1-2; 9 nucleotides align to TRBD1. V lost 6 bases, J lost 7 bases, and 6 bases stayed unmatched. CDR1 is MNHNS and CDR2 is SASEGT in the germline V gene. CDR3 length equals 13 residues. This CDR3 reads CASSRDRDPGYTF. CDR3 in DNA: TGTGCCAGCAGCCGGGACAGGGATCCTGGCTACACCTTC.

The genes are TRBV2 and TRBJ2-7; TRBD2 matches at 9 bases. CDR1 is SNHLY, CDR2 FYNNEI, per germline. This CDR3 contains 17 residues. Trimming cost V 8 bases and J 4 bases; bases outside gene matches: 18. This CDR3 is CASLSGRLSTPRYEQYF. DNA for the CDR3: TGTGCCAGCTTGAGCGGGAGGCTAAGTACTCCTAGGTACGAGCAGTACTTC.

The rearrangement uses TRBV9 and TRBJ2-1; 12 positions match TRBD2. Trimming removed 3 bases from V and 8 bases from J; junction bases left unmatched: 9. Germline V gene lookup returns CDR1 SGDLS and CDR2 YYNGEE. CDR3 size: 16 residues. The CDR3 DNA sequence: TGTGCCAGCAGCGCTGGACTAGCGGGACCTAGGGATGAGCAGTTCTTC. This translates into CASSAGLAGPRDEQFF.

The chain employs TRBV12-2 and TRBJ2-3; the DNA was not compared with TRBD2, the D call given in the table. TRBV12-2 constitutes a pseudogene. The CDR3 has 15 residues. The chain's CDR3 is CASRPVVGSGDTQYF. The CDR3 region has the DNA TGTGCAAGTCGCCCCGTCGTGGGTTCGGGAGATACGCAGTATTTT.